This is a list of T cell receptor beta chains from one sample in a study of T cell responses to AZD1222 COVID-19 vaccine. Data came from immunoSEQ multiplex PCR; TCRdb stores just in-frame clones and leaves some out. The top ten clones hold 1.5% to 2% of a sample with some 140,000 clones, around nine tenths of them seen once. This specimen consisted of peripheral blood, obtained on day 0 of AZD1222 vaccination. Receptor source: an adult in good health. CDR3s include the opening cysteine and the closing phenylalanine or tryptophan. Each record gives: J gene, D gene, V gene, CDR3 protein. A D gene is named only where the DNA matches it firmly.

j_call: TRBJ1-2
d_call: TRBD1
v_call: TRBV27
cdr3_aa: CASSSRTGINYGYTF

j_call: TRBJ2-3
d_call: NA
v_call: TRBV28
cdr3_aa: CASSINLGTDTQYF

j_call: TRBJ2-7
d_call: TRBD1
v_call: TRBV29-1
cdr3_aa: CSVEVAETGAYEQYF

j_call: TRBJ1-2
d_call: NA
v_call: TRBV25-1
cdr3_aa: CASSDPGVGATNYGYTF

j_call: TRBJ1-4
d_call: TRBD1
v_call: TRBV5-1
cdr3_aa: CASKGTGSEKLFF

j_call: TRBJ2-5
d_call: TRBD2
v_call: TRBV7-3
cdr3_aa: CASSHSAGGETQYF

j_call: TRBJ1-5
d_call: NA
v_call: TRBV11-2
cdr3_aa: CASSLASNQPQHF

j_call: TRBJ2-2
d_call: NA
v_call: TRBV7-2
cdr3_aa: CASSLTSYTGELFF

j_call: TRBJ2-7
d_call: TRBD2
v_call: TRBV4-2
cdr3_aa: CASSREAGTSYEQYF

j_call: TRBJ2-1
d_call: TRBD1
v_call: TRBV30
cdr3_aa: CAWSVGTGENEQFF

j_call: TRBJ2-3
d_call: TRBD1
v_call: TRBV19
cdr3_aa: CASSARGQSTDTQYF

j_call: TRBJ1-2
d_call: TRBD1
v_call: TRBV6-5
cdr3_aa: CASSWTGGANGYTF

j_call: TRBJ1-3
d_call: TRBD1
v_call: TRBV9
cdr3_aa: CASQQGSSGNTIYF

j_call: TRBJ2-2
d_call: NA
v_call: TRBV28
cdr3_aa: CASSFKEFNANTGELFF

j_call: TRBJ1-1
d_call: NA
v_call: TRBV7-3
cdr3_aa: CASSLVPFLDTEAFF

j_call: TRBJ2-5
d_call: NA
v_call: TRBV7-3
cdr3_aa: CASSLGGRQETQYF

j_call: TRBJ1-2
d_call: TRBD1
v_call: TRBV5-6
cdr3_aa: CASSPTGHTNYGYTF

j_call: TRBJ1-2
d_call: TRBD1
v_call: TRBV19
cdr3_aa: CASSIRRDSPNYGYTF

j_call: TRBJ2-2
d_call: TRBD1
v_call: TRBV7-3
cdr3_aa: CASRGTANTGELFF

j_call: TRBJ2-1
d_call: TRBD2
v_call: TRBV9
cdr3_aa: CASSPRRTSGIEQFF

j_call: TRBJ1-2
d_call: TRBD1
v_call: TRBV28
cdr3_aa: CASTLGQGNYGYTF

j_call: TRBJ1-2
d_call: NA
v_call: TRBV19
cdr3_aa: CASTPGRATGYTF

j_call: TRBJ1-4
d_call: NA
v_call: TRBV25-1
cdr3_aa: CASSELGGRIGSLFF

j_call: TRBJ2-1
d_call: NA
v_call: TRBV6-1
cdr3_aa: CASSEEAGSYNEQFF

j_call: TRBJ1-2
d_call: TRBD1
v_call: TRBV12-5
cdr3_aa: CASGLDRGWYGYTF

j_call: TRBJ2-1
d_call: NA
v_call: TRBV28
cdr3_aa: CASTGLPTIVDSNEQFF

j_call: TRBJ1-1
d_call: NA
v_call: TRBV29-1
cdr3_aa: CSAVPMLANTEAFF

j_call: TRBJ2-1
d_call: NA
v_call: TRBV2
cdr3_aa: CASRDAYNEQFF

j_call: TRBJ1-1
d_call: NA
v_call: TRBV10-3
cdr3_aa: CAISEWGRGDTEAFF